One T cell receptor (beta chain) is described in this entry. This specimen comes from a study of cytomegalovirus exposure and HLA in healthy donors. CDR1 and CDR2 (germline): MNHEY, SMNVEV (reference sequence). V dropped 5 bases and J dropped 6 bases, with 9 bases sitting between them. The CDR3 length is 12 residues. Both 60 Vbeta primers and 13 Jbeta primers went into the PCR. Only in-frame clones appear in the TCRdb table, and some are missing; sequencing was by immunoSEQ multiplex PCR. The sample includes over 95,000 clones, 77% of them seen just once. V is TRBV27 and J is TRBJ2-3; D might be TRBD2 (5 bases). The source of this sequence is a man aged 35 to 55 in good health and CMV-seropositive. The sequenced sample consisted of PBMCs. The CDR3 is CASSPSGDTQYF. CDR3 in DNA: TGTGCCAGCAGTCCCTCGGGGGATACGCAGTATTTT.